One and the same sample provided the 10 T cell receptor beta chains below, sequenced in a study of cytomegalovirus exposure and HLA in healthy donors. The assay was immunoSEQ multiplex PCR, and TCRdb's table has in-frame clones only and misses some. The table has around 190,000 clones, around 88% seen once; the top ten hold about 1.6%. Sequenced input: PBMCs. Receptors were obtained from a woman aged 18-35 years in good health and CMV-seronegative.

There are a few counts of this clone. The CDR3 DNA is TGCGCCAGCAACTCCCTCCCCTCTATTCCCGGGACAGATACGCAGTATTTT. Translated, it gives CASNSLPSIPGTDTQYF. The chain joins TRBV5-1 to TRBJ2-3; D gene ambiguous. The CDR3 sequence is 17 residues long. V gave up 6 bases and J gave up 3 bases, with 23 bases separating them. Germline-derived CDR1 and CDR2 are SGHRS and YFSETQ. Full variable domain (remainder filled in from reference TRBV5-1 and TRBJ2-3): KAGVTQTPRYLIKTRGQQVTLSCSPISGHRSVSWYQQTPGQGLQFLFEYFSETQRNKGNFPGRFSGRQFSNSRSEMNVSTLELGDSALYLCASNSLPSIPGTDTQYFGPGTRLTVL.

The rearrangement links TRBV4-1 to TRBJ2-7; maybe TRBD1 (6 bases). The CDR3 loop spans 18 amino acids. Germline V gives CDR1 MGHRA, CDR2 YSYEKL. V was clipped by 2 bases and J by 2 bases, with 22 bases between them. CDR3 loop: CASSQPGTLRSGPYEQYF. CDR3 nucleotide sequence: TGCGCCAGCAGCCAACCCGGGACACTGAGGAGTGGCCCCTACGAGCAGTACTTC.

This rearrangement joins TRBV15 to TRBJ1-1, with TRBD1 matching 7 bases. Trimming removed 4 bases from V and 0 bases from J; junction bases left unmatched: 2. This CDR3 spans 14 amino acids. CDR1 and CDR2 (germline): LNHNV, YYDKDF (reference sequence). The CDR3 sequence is CATSIGTVNTEAFF. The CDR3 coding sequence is TGTGCCACCAGCATAGGGACAGTGAACACTGAAGCTTTCTTT.

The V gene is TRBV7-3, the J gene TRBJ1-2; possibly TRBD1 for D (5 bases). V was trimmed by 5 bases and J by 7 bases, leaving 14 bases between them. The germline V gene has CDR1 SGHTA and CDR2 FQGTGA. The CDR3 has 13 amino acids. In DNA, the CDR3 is TGTGCCAGCAGCCCCGGGGGGGAGGCTGGCTACACCTTC. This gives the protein CASSPGGEAGYTF.

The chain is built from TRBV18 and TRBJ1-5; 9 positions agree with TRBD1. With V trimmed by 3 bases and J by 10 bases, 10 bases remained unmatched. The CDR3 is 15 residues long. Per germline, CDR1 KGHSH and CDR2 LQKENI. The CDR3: CASSPGGTGNRPQHF. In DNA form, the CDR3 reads TGTGCCAGCTCACCCGGAGGGACAGGGAACCGACCCCAGCATTTT. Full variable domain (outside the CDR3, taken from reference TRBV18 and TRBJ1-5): NAGVMQNPRHLVRRRGQEARLRCSPMKGHSHVYWYRQLPEEGLKFMVYLQKENIIDESGMPKERFSAEFPKEGPSILRIQQVVRGDSAAYFCASSPGGTGNRPQHFGDGTRLSIL.

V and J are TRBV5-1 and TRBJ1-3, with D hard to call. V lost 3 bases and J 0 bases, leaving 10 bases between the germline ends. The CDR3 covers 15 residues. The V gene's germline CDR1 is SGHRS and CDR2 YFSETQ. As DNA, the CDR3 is TGCGCCAGCAGCTGGGAGGGAGCCTCTGGAAACACCATATATTTT. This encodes CASSWEGASGNTIYF.

The CDR3 nucleotides read TGCGCCAGCAGCCAAGATAGAGAAAAACTGTTTTTT. It specifies CASSQDREKLFF. The rearrangement uses TRBV4-1 and TRBJ1-4; the D is unclear. The CDR3 consists of 12 residues. Trimming removed 0 bases at V and 8 bases at J, with 4 bases between. Germline CDR1 reads MGHRA; CDR2 reads YSYEKL.

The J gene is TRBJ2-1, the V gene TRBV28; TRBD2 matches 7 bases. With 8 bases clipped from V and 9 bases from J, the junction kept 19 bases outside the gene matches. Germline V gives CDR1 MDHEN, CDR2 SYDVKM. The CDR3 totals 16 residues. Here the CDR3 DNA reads TGTGCCAGCCTTAGCGCGGGGGTCGATAAATGGGGTGAGCAGTTCTTC. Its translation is CASLSAGVDKWGEQFF.

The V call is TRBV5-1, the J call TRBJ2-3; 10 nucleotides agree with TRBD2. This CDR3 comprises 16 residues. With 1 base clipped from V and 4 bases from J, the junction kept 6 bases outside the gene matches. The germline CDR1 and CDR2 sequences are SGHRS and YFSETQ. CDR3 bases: TGCGCCAGCAGCTTGAAAGCGGGAGGGCCGGCAGATACGCAGTATTTT. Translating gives CASSLKAGGPADTQYF. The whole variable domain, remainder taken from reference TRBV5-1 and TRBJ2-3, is KAGVTQTPRYLIKTRGQQVTLSCSPISGHRSVSWYQQTPGQGLQFLFEYFSETQRNKGNFPGRFSGRQFSNSRSEMNVSTLELGDSALYLCASSLKAGGPADTQYFGPGTRLTVL.

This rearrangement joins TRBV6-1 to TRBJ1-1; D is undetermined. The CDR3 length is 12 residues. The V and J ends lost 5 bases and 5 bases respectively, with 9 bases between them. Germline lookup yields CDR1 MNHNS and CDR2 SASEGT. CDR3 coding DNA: TGTGCCAGCAGTCTAGGGAGGACTGAAGCTTTCTTT. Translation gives CASSLGRTEAFF.